The source of this T cell receptor beta chain is a study of T cell repertoires in cytomegalovirus infection (dated by TCRdb to the late 2010s). Study-wide context: Donor HLA type was relevant to the analysis, as public TCR beta signatures indicated carriage of CMV infection together with the matching HLA type.

Study-wide findings and limitations: In the ex vivo response, HLA-C-restricted CMV-specific TCR beta clonotypes were dominant, and in two of eight donors the single most frequent clonotype came from this HLA-C-restricted group. Carriers of CMV infection plus the relevant HLA type were discriminated by the cumulative frequency of public TCR beta family members in the study cohort and in an independent approximately 400-donor cohort.

The germline V gene (reference sequence) yields SGHNT for CDR1 and YYREEE for CDR2. V is reduced by 0 bases and J by 10 bases, leaving a spacing of 8 bases between them. CDR3 length: 12 amino acids, cysteine to phenylalanine. CDR3 DNA only is kept here, 36 bases in frame from base 1. TCRdb lists the instrument as Illumina HiSeq 1500. The raw public data were reprocessed by TCRdb itself: fastp quality trimming at Q25, MiXCR clonotype calling, in-frame beta chains only. Rows merge per CDR3 protein into single entries with the most common DNA and genes. For this sample there are under 850,000 distinct CDR3 sequences; approximately 40% appear just once. Clones ranked in the top ten supply more than 2.5% of the sample. This clonotype was seen only once. Its antigen is currently not known. No qualities accompany the bases; no much larger clone lies one base away. One read yields weak evidence.

The V and J segments used are TRBV5-4 and TRBJ2-1; TRBD2 is perhaps the D gene, given 5 matching bases. The TCR was taken from a human donor in good health (CMV status not recorded). Some clones in this sample may be carry-over from other donors' samples. Sequences were obtained from PBMCs. The CDR3 is CASSLGSGEQFF. The nucleotide sequence is given as TGTGCCAGCAGCTTGGGCAGCGGAGAGCAGTTCTTC.